This is a list of T cell receptor beta chains from one sample in a study of T cells in pancreatic ductal adenocarcinoma. Assay: immunoSEQ multiplex PCR; the TCRdb copy retains only in-frame clones and omits some. The table records around 94,000 clones, 90% to 95% of them present only once. The sequenced sample was PBMCs. All receptors come from a human donor with pancreatic ductal adenocarcinoma. Each CDR3 is given with its conserved first and last residue. D genes are given only for firm matches. Only some rows state a clone size, as once, few, many or a class for expanded clones.

CDR3aa: CASSFEGSTYEQYF
CDR3nt: TGCGCCAGCAGCTTTGAGGGTAGCACCTACGAGCAGTACTTC
v_gene: TRBV5-1
abundance: NA
d_gene: NA
j_gene: TRBJ2-7

CDR3aa: CASSLGRTSVADTQYF
CDR3nt: TGCGCCAGCAGCTTGGGTAGGACTAGCGTGGCAGATACGCAGTATTTT
v_gene: TRBV5-1
abundance: NA
d_gene: TRBD2
j_gene: TRBJ2-3

CDR3aa: CATTGTGELFF
CDR3nt: TGTGCCACCACAGGGACCGGGGAGCTGTTTTTT
v_gene: TRBV5-4
abundance: NA
d_gene: NA
j_gene: TRBJ2-2

CDR3aa: CASSLTSGPAYEQYF
CDR3nt: TGTGCCAGCAGCTTGACTAGCGGGCCCGCCTACGAGCAGTACTTC
v_gene: TRBV11-2
abundance: NA
d_gene: TRBD2
j_gene: TRBJ2-7

CDR3aa: CASSLAGAGEQFF
CDR3nt: TGTGCCAGCAGCTTAGCGGGGGCTGGTGAGCAGTTCTTC
v_gene: TRBV7-9
abundance: NA
d_gene: NA
j_gene: TRBJ2-1

CDR3aa: CASSQGRGEKLFF
CDR3nt: TGTGCCAGCAGCCAGGGGAGGGGTGAAAAACTGTTTTTT
v_gene: TRBV14
abundance: NA
d_gene: NA
j_gene: TRBJ1-4

CDR3aa: CASSLAGQELYEQYF
CDR3nt: TGCGCCAGCAGCTTGGCGGGACAGGAACTATACGAGCAGTACTTC
v_gene: TRBV5-1
abundance: NA
d_gene: TRBD1
j_gene: TRBJ2-7

CDR3aa: CASSSFRAAGYTF
CDR3nt: TGTGCCAGCAGCTCGTTCAGGGCGGCTGGCTACACCTTC
v_gene: TRBV14
abundance: NA
d_gene: NA
j_gene: TRBJ1-2

CDR3aa: CASSLGSSSLYEQYF
CDR3nt: TGTGCCAGCAGCTTGGGGAGCAGTAGCCTCTACGAGCAGTACTTC
v_gene: TRBV5-5
abundance: NA
d_gene: NA
j_gene: TRBJ2-7

CDR3aa: CASSRRQLQPTSGLYEQYF
CDR3nt: TGCGCCAGCAGCCGAAGGCAGCTTCAACCGACTAGCGGGCTATACGAGCAGTACTTC
v_gene: TRBV4-1
abundance: NA
d_gene: TRBD2
j_gene: TRBJ2-7

CDR3aa: CASSRQGEKLFF
CDR3nt: TGTGCCAGCTCCCGGCAGGGAGAAAAACTGTTTTTT
v_gene: TRBV27
abundance: NA
d_gene: NA
j_gene: TRBJ1-4

CDR3aa: CASSPGLAVSYNEQFF
CDR3nt: TGTGCCAGCAGCCCCGGACTAGCAGTATCCTACAATGAGCAGTTCTTC
v_gene: TRBV9
abundance: NA
d_gene: TRBD2
j_gene: TRBJ2-1

CDR3aa: CSYPGAGGSDEQFF
CDR3nt: TGCAGCTACCCCGGAGCGGGAGGATCCGATGAGCAGTTCTTC
v_gene: TRBV29-1
abundance: NA
d_gene: TRBD2
j_gene: TRBJ2-1

CDR3aa: CASSLGTGNQPQHF
CDR3nt: TGTGCCAGCAGTTTGGGGACAGGGAATCAGCCCCAGCATTTT
v_gene: TRBV28
abundance: few
d_gene: TRBD1
j_gene: TRBJ1-5

CDR3aa: CATSRDVPSGNTGELFF
CDR3nt: TGTGCCACCAGCAGAGATGTGCCTAGCGGTAACACCGGGGAGCTGTTTTTT
v_gene: TRBV15
abundance: NA
d_gene: TRBD2
j_gene: TRBJ2-2

CDR3aa: CASSSTGILYNEQFF
CDR3nt: TGTGCCAGCAGTTCCACAGGCATACTGTACAATGAGCAGTTCTTC
v_gene: TRBV6-5
abundance: NA
d_gene: NA
j_gene: TRBJ2-1

CDR3aa: CASSLAQREWTGELFF
CDR3nt: TGTGCCAGCAGCTTAGCCCAGCGGGAGTGGACCGGGGAGCTGTTTTTT
v_gene: TRBV7-8
abundance: NA
d_gene: TRBD2
j_gene: TRBJ2-2

CDR3aa: CASSEATDTSIYGYTF
CDR3nt: TGTGCCAGCAGTGAAGCGACCGACACATCGATCTATGGCTACACCTTC
v_gene: TRBV6-1
abundance: NA
d_gene: NA
j_gene: TRBJ1-2

CDR3aa: CAWKGANYGYTF
CDR3nt: TGTGCCTGGAAGGGAGCTAACTATGGCTACACCTTC
v_gene: TRBV30
abundance: NA
d_gene: NA
j_gene: TRBJ1-2

CDR3aa: CSVQGQGDGEAFF
CDR3nt: TGCAGCGTCCAAGGACAGGGCGATGGTGAAGCTTTCTTT
v_gene: TRBV29-1
abundance: NA
d_gene: TRBD1
j_gene: TRBJ1-1

CDR3aa: CASSSATKRYEQYF
CDR3nt: TGTGCCAGCAGCTCCGCAACTAAGCGCTACGAGCAGTACTTC
v_gene: TRBV13
abundance: once
d_gene: NA
j_gene: TRBJ2-7

CDR3aa: CASSLGQGADTIYF
CDR3nt: TGTGCCAGCAGTTTAGGGCAGGGGGCGGACACCATATATTTT
v_gene: TRBV28
abundance: NA
d_gene: TRBD1
j_gene: TRBJ1-3

CDR3aa: CASSSRGASGRADTQYF
CDR3nt: TGTGCCAGCAGTTCACGGGGGGCTAGCGGGAGGGCAGATACGCAGTATTTT
v_gene: TRBV28
abundance: NA
d_gene: TRBD2
j_gene: TRBJ2-3

CDR3aa: CASSFDRQETQYF
CDR3nt: TGTGCCAGCAGCTTTGACAGACAAGAGACCCAGTACTTC
v_gene: TRBV11-2
abundance: NA
d_gene: NA
j_gene: TRBJ2-5

CDR3aa: CASSLTRGMDTQYF
CDR3nt: TGTGCCAGCAGCTTAACTCGGGGAATGGATACGCAGTATTTT
v_gene: TRBV7-2
abundance: NA
d_gene: NA
j_gene: TRBJ2-3

CDR3aa: CSVVGDEQYF
CDR3nt: TGCAGCGTTGTAGGGGATGAGCAGTACTTC
v_gene: TRBV29-1
abundance: once
d_gene: NA
j_gene: TRBJ2-7

CDR3aa: CASSATGTGSDGYTF
CDR3nt: TGTGCCAGCAGTGCAACCGGGACAGGGAGCGATGGCTACACCTTC
v_gene: TRBV6-4
abundance: few
d_gene: TRBD1
j_gene: TRBJ1-2

CDR3aa: CASRAASAGGNEQFF
CDR3nt: TGTGCCAGCAGGGCCGCCTCAGCGGGAGGCAATGAGCAGTTCTTC
v_gene: TRBV2
abundance: once
d_gene: TRBD2
j_gene: TRBJ2-1

CDR3aa: CASRPGASYNEQFF
CDR3nt: TGTGCCAGCAGGCCGGGAGCATCCTACAATGAGCAGTTCTTC
v_gene: TRBV27
abundance: NA
d_gene: NA
j_gene: TRBJ2-1

CDR3aa: CASAGTGFPDTQYF
CDR3nt: TGTGCCAGCGCCGGGACAGGGTTCCCAGATACGCAGTATTTT
v_gene: TRBV28
abundance: NA
d_gene: TRBD1
j_gene: TRBJ2-3

CDR3aa: CASSPGTWYEQYF
CDR3nt: TGTGCCAGCTCACCTGGGACATGGTACGAGCAGTACTTC
v_gene: TRBV18
abundance: NA
d_gene: NA
j_gene: TRBJ2-7

CDR3aa: CASSLDRAEQYF
CDR3nt: TGTGCCAGCTCGCTTGACAGGGCCGAGCAGTACTTC
v_gene: TRBV18
abundance: NA
d_gene: TRBD1
j_gene: TRBJ2-7

CDR3aa: CASSGSRDYNEQFF
CDR3nt: TGTGCCAGCAGTGGAAGTAGAGACTACAATGAGCAGTTCTTC
v_gene: TRBV6-1
abundance: NA
d_gene: NA
j_gene: TRBJ2-1

CDR3aa: CASCGTSSFYEQFF
CDR3nt: TGTGCCAGCTGCGGGACTAGCTCTTTCTATGAGCAGTTCTTC
v_gene: TRBV6-5
abundance: NA
d_gene: TRBD2
j_gene: TRBJ2-1

CDR3aa: CASSQTSRGELFF
CDR3nt: TGTGCCAGTAGTCAAACTAGCAGAGGGGAGCTGTTTTTT
v_gene: TRBV19
abundance: once
d_gene: NA
j_gene: TRBJ2-2

CDR3aa: CASGVTSGGPYEQYF
CDR3nt: TGTGCTAGTGGTGTGACTAGCGGAGGTCCCTACGAGCAGTACTTC
v_gene: TRBV12-5
abundance: NA
d_gene: TRBD2
j_gene: TRBJ2-7

CDR3aa: CASSNAADTEAFF
CDR3nt: TGCGCCAGCAGCAATGCCGCAGACACTGAAGCTTTCTTT
v_gene: TRBV5-1
abundance: NA
d_gene: NA
j_gene: TRBJ1-1